The TCR beta chain under discussion was sequenced for a study of shared clonotypes between healthy human individuals. The V end lost 3 bases, the J end lost 2 bases, and 9 bases lay between the germline ends. CDR1 is SGHNT, CDR2 YYREEE, per germline (reference sequence). The CDR3 spans 13 residues. TCRdb's copy holds only in-frame clones and misses some; the assay was immunoSEQ multiplex PCR. Of approximately 2,000,000 clones in the sample, 80% to 95% were seen once. Points on this clone: The sample contains more than one DNA sequence encoding this CDR3.

This sequence was found in a man aged 18 to 29 in good health. Some clones in this sample may be carry-over from other donors' samples. The sample consisted of naive CD4+ T cells from PBMCs. Subset in this sample: CD45RA+ positively selected. This chain links TRBV5-4 with TRBJ2-7, with a possible D match to TRBD1 (6 bases). The CDR3 DNA reads as TGTGCCAGCAGCTCAGGGGTTGCCTACGAGCAGTACTTC. Translated: CASSSGVAYEQYF.